This T cell receptor (beta chain) originates from a study of blood T cell repertoires in COVID-19. Study overall: Samples of COVID-19 (acute and convalescent) were obtained from the United States, Italy and Spain. The cDNA or gDNA used as material had been derived from T cells, B-cell-depleted T cells, or PBMCs.

This clone has just one count. The authors' processing: Estimation of nucleated cell counts was performed using reference gene primer amplification. Assay: immunoSEQ multiplex PCR; the TCRdb copy retains only in-frame clones and omits some. V and J calls and clone size are as listed in that table; D and trimming were resolved from the DNA. This repertoire shows about 88,000 clones, about 92% found once; its top ten account for over 5%. The Seattle patients, enrolled during active infection, were followed longitudinally. Specimen: peripheral blood. This TCR derives from a man aged 18 to 30 with COVID-19, enrolled during active disease.

The CDR3 nucleotides are TGTGCCAGCAGCTTACCAGACAGGGAGGCCGCTGAAGCTTTCTTT. Translation: CASSLPDREAAEAFF. The chain has TRBV11-2 and TRBJ1-1; 7 nucleotides match TRBD1. Germline CDR1 SGHAT, CDR2 FQNNGV. With V trimmed by 2 bases and J by 6 bases, 9 bases remained unmatched. The CDR3 covers 15 residues. The whole variable domain, remainder taken from reference TRBV11-2 and TRBJ1-1, is EAGVAQSPRYKIIEKRQSVAFWCNPISGHATLYWYQQILGQGPKLLIQFQNNGVVDDSQLPKDRFSAERLKGVDSTLKIQPAKLEDSAVYLCASSLPDREAAEAFFGQGTRLTVV.